A selection of T cell receptor beta chains follows, all from one sample in a study of blood T cell repertoires in COVID-19. Here immunoSEQ multiplex PCR was the method, and the copy in TCRdb shows in-frame clones only, minus some. The table shows some 360,000 clones, with around 90% occurring only once. Sequencing was carried out using peripheral blood. The origin of the receptors is a woman aged 55-69 years with COVID-19, enrolled during active disease. CDR3s include the opening cysteine and the closing phenylalanine or tryptophan. The D gene is left open where the match is weak. Clone size, where shown, is once, few, many, or a class for clones that have expanded.

TGTGCCAGCTCACCCGGGACAGGGGGGTTATCTGAAGCTTTCTTT | CASSPGTGGLSEAFF | TRBD1 | TRBJ1-1 | NA | TRBV18
TGTGCCAGCGTCCCAACCCGGAGCCGTACAGATACGCAGTATTTT | CASVPTRSRTDTQYF | NA | TRBJ2-3 | NA | TRBV25-1
TGTGCCAGCAGTGTTACCGGGACAGGGTCGTGGGTTTATGGCTACACCTTT | CASSVTGTGSWVYGYTF | TRBD1 | TRBJ1-2 | NA | TRBV6-1
TGTGCCAGCAGGGGCCTGGCAGGGGGCAGAGCTGAAGCTTTCTTT | CASRGLAGGRAEAFF | TRBD1 | TRBJ1-1 | NA | TRBV6-5
TGTGCCAGCAGGGGGGACAGGGAAGGTGAAAAACTGTTTTTT | CASRGDREGEKLFF | TRBD1 | TRBJ1-4 | NA | TRBV28
TGCGCCAGCAGCGACCGGACAGGTGGAGAGACCCAGTACTTC | CASSDRTGGETQYF | TRBD1 | TRBJ2-5 | few | TRBV4-1
TGTGCCAGTAGTATCGGGTGGGATTCACCCCTCCACTTT | CASSIGWDSPLHF | NA | TRBJ1-6 | NA | TRBV19
TGTGCCAGTAGTTTTGGGACAGCCTGGAATTCACCCCAGCATTTT | CASSFGTAWNSPQHF | TRBD1 | TRBJ1-5 | NA | TRBV19
TGTGCCACCAGCAGTCAATTTCCGGGACAGGGATCACCCCTCCACTTT | CATSSQFPGQGSPLHF | TRBD1 | TRBJ1-6 | NA | TRBV15
TGCGCCAGCAGTGAGCTCCCCAGCGGGGTAGACGAGCAGTACTTC | CASSELPSGVDEQYF | TRBD2 | TRBJ2-7 | NA | TRBV10-1
TGCAGCGTTGAGACAGGGGAATCCACCGGGGAGCTGTTTTTT | CSVETGESTGELFF | TRBD1 | TRBJ2-2 | NA | TRBV29-1
TGTGCCAGCAGCTTAGTCGGAGGGGAAGAGACCCAGTACTTC | CASSLVGGEETQYF | NA | TRBJ2-5 | NA | TRBV11-2
TGTGCCAGCAGCTTGGCCGTTTCCTGGGAGCTGTTTTTT | CASSLAVSWELFF | NA | TRBJ2-2 | NA | TRBV5-6
TGCGCCAGCAGCCCCTGGAGGCGGGGGGGCCCAGATACGCAGTATTTT | CASSPWRRGGPDTQYF | TRBD2 | TRBJ2-3 | NA | TRBV4-1
TGTGCCAGCAGTCCCGGGACACCTTATGGCTACACCTTC | CASSPGTPYGYTF | NA | TRBJ1-2 | NA | TRBV12-3/TRBV12-4
TGTGCCAGCAGCCCCCCAGGGGGGCGAGCTTTCTTT | CASSPPGGRAFF | TRBD1 | TRBJ1-1 | NA | TRBV7-3
TGTGCCAGCAGCCCGGGACTAGTGGGCACCGGGGAGCTGTTTTTT | CASSPGLVGTGELFF | TRBD2 | TRBJ2-2 | NA | TRBV3-1/TRBV3-2
TGTGCCAGCTCACCACCGTCTTCAGCTGGAAACACCATATATTTT | CASSPPSSAGNTIYF | NA | TRBJ1-3 | NA | TRBV18
TGCAGCGTTCGGGAGGCTAGCACAGATACGCAGTATTTT | CSVREASTDTQYF | TRBD2 | TRBJ2-3 | NA | TRBV29-1
TGTGCCAGCAGTGATAGGAGCGGCGATCAGCCCCAGCATTTT | CASSDRSGDQPQHF | NA | TRBJ1-5 | once | TRBV2
TGTGCCAGCAGCTCCAGACAGGGGAGGAGCAATCAGCCCCAGCATTTT | CASSSRQGRSNQPQHF | TRBD1 | TRBJ1-5 | NA | TRBV7-2
TGTGCCAGCAGCGAGGGAACGCAGGGAGGAGGCTACACCTTC | CASSEGTQGGGYTF | NA | TRBJ1-2 | NA | TRBV9
TGTGCCAGCAGTTACTCGACGGGGAGGGTGGAGACCCAGTACTTC | CASSYSTGRVETQYF | TRBD2 | TRBJ2-5 | NA | TRBV6-5
TGTGCCAGCGGTGTACGACAGGGGGTGCCAAATACGCAGTATTTT | CASGVRQGVPNTQYF | TRBD1 | TRBJ2-3 | NA | TRBV27
TGTGCCAGCTCGCACCGTGAGGGGGACGAGCAGTACTTC | CASSHREGDEQYF | NA | TRBJ2-7 | NA | TRBV18
TGTGCCAGCTCACCGGACAGGGTTACTGGCTACACCTTC | CASSPDRVTGYTF | TRBD1 | TRBJ1-2 | few | TRBV18
TGTGCCAGCAGTTCCCCTCGGGAGGGAACTAATGAAAAACTGTTTTTT | CASSSPREGTNEKLFF | NA | TRBJ1-4 | NA | TRBV28
TGTGCCAGCAGCCAAACGGGACAGGGTAGTTCTAATGAAAAACTGTTTTTT | CASSQTGQGSSNEKLFF | TRBD1 | TRBJ1-4 | NA | TRBV4-2
TGTGCCAGCAGCTTTGTGGGACAGAACACTGAAGCTTTCTTT | CASSFVGQNTEAFF | NA | TRBJ1-1 | NA | TRBV5-4
TGTGCCAGCAGCCAAGATACTAGCGGGGGCCTTTACAATGAGCAGTTCTTC | CASSQDTSGGLYNEQFF | TRBD2 | TRBJ2-1 | NA | TRBV3-1/TRBV3-2
TGTGCCAGCAGCTTAACGGCCGCGGGGTCCTACAATGAGCAGTTCTTC | CASSLTAAGSYNEQFF | NA | TRBJ2-1 | once | TRBV7-3
TGTGCCAGCAGCACGGACAGCCGTAATTCACCCCTCCACTTT | CASSTDSRNSPLHF | NA | TRBJ1-6 | NA | TRBV3-1/TRBV3-2
TGCGCCAGCAGTCGGGGGGCAGGGGGGAGAGAGTCACCCCTCCACTTT | CASSRGAGGRESPLHF | TRBD1 | TRBJ1-6 | NA | TRBV23-1
TGTGCCAGCAGCACCGGACTAGCGGGAGAGACCCAGTACTTC | CASSTGLAGETQYF | TRBD2 | TRBJ2-5 | NA | TRBV7-9